This record covers a single TCR beta chain. Many counts were recorded for this clonotype. Its recognized antigen is unknown. Base qualities are missing; no much larger clone stands one base away. Amplification of TCR beta CDR3 regions was carried out from RNA transcripts. The TCR CDR3 was subjected to a first round of RT-PCR using the HTBI primer set and the Qiagen OneStep RT-PCR kit. Libraries were constructed in a second round of multiplex PCR, after which size selection and purification were carried out. The libraries were sequenced on an Illumina HiSeq2000 using paired-end 100 bp reads. On the authors' methods: SOAPnuke was used to process the raw data, throwing out any read that contained adapters or uncalled bases, had a mean Phred below 15, or lacked an exact constant-primer or identifier match. High-quality paired reads were merged with COPE v1.2.5, and unique nucleotide sequences were defined as clonotypes. MiTCR v1.1 was used to align clonotypes to the IMGT TRBV, TRBD and TRBJ reference segments. The analysis was restricted to V-J combinations with a frequency above 0.0001, which together covered around 99% of the repertoires. The TCS score was defined as the ratio of F50 (clonal expansion) to E x V (chaos), calculated using BLOSUM62-based TCRdist between CDR3 peptides within each V-J. Welch's t-statistics and random forest reduced some 510 V-J features to roughly 13, which were used in a naive Bayes classifier (R e1071). TCRdb reprocessed the public reads (quality trimming at Q25 with fastp, clone calling with MiXCR) and kept in-frame beta chains. Identical CDR3 protein sequences are pooled into one entry, listed with their most common genes and DNA. For this entry, the V and J calls and clone size follow TCRdb and not the study's own pipeline. Across this sample there are 280,000 or so distinct CDR3 sequences, with under 30% seen only once. The biggest ten clones account for approximately 30% of the sample.

The hyperthyroidism patients were between 18 and 65 years old and newly diagnosed, with a disease duration of less than 2 months. The study excluded patients with uncontrolled infections, other autoimmune diseases, pregnancy or lactation. Diagnoses were based on clinical symptoms, serum thyroxine and TRAb, thyroid ultrasound and orbital computed tomography. Blood from progressor patients was drawn when they were first diagnosed with hyperthyroidism, before any ophthalmopathy symptoms appeared. PBMCs were separated from under 12 ml of fresh peripheral blood using Ficoll-Paque density gradient centrifugation. Patients classed as progressors first received a Graves' hyperthyroidism diagnosis and then went on to develop ophthalmopathy during follow-up. Total RNA was extracted using Trizol reagent, and RNA quality was assessed on an Agilent 2100 Bioanalyzer. The sample belongs to a study of T cells in Graves' hyperthyroidism and ophthalmopathy (dated by TCRdb to between 2017 and 2020). At the level of the whole study: Peripheral blood samples were taken at the time of initial diagnosis, prior to any treatment. A discovery cohort of about 100 patients, 43 with Graves' ophthalmopathy and roughly 59 with stable Graves' hyperthyroidism, was used to find distinguishing TCR V-J signatures. Prospective prediction of ophthalmopathy was tested in an independent validation cohort of fewer than 20 hyperthyroidism patients and 17 patients who later progressed to ophthalmopathy. The approximately 100 discovery patients were randomly split 7:3 into training and test sets. The study also compared thyroid tissue and blood T-cell repertoires from more than 5 Graves' hyperthyroidism patients. Once sampling was done, hyperthyroidism patients were given methimazole at a starting dose of 30 mg daily, whereas ophthalmopathy patients were given high-dose intravenous methylprednisolone. The paper reports TCR Vbeta CDR3 sequencing of approximately 130 peripheral blood samples: under 45 ophthalmopathy, roughly 80 hyperthyroidism and some 17 progressor patients.

The V end gives up 7 bases and the J end 4 bases, leaving 13 bases in the junction not matched to a gene. CDR1 and CDR2 are drawn from the germline V gene: KGHDR, SFDVKD. The CDR3 sequence holds 18 residues, the cysteine and phenylalanine included. Only the CDR3 portion is preserved as DNA: 54 bases, with reading frame beginning at the first base. Results and caveats for the whole study, not just this receptor: In validation, the model predicted progression to ophthalmopathy a median of roughly 6.2 months before onset, with approximately 68% sensitivity and 72.22% specificity. Sample size was not statistically predetermined, and blinding of investigators to group allocation was not performed. A 13 V-J signature model separated ophthalmopathy from stable hyperthyroidism, with nearly 90% sensitivity and 81.08% specificity in cross-validation and 80%/75% in testing. Most expanded thyroid clonotypes (frequency above 0.001) were also detected in blood, suggesting blood repertoires may reflect thyroid immune responses.

Sequencing input: blood. The TCR comes from a man aged 40-49 years with Graves' hyperthyroidism that later progressed to Graves' ophthalmopathy. Here the chain combines TRBV24-1 and TRBJ2-2, with 11 bases matching TRBD2. CDR3 loop: CATSDLSVSGRATGELFF. The nucleotide sequence reads TGTGCCACCAGCGACTTGTCCGTTAGCGGGAGGGCCACCGGGGAGCTGTTTTTT.